Here is one TCR beta chain with its context. Antigen: not known. In germline, CDR1 is LNHNV, CDR2 YYDKDF (reference sequence). The CDR3 runs 16 residues. Trimming took off 0 bases at V and 3 bases at J, with 15 bases between the two ends. Using RNA transcripts as the source, TCR beta CDR3 regions were amplified. The TCR CDR3 first-round RT-PCR relied on the HTBI primer set. One entry per CDR3 protein results from TCRdb running MiXCR on the multiplex PCR reads. In the table there are 600,000 or so distinct CDR3 sequences, about 14% of which are singletons. This specimen comes from a study of T cells in Graves' hyperthyroidism and ophthalmopathy. Study outcomes and limitations: Model predictions of ophthalmopathy came a median roughly 6.7 months before onset. From stable hyperthyroidism, ophthalmopathy was separated by a 13 V-J model.

This receptor was taken from a woman aged 18 to 35 with Graves' ophthalmopathy. The sequencing sample was made of blood. The chain recombines TRBV15 with TRBJ2-7; D is unresolved. CDR3 region: CATSRDLADSSYEQYF. The CDR3 DNA sequence: TGTGCCACCAGCAGAGATTTGGCCGATTCTAGCTACGAGCAGTACTTC. The full variable domain, in which reference TRBV15 and TRBJ2-7 provide the parts outside the CDR3, is DAMVIQNPRYQVTQFGKPVTLSCSQTLNHNVMYWYQQKSSQAPKLLFHYYDKDFNNEADTPDNFQSRRPNTSFCFLDIRSPGLGDTAMYLCATSRDLADSSYEQYFGPGTRLTVT.